This TCR beta chain was documented in a study of T cell responses to AZD1222 COVID-19 vaccine. Notes on this clone: Its target is not known.

CDR1 and CDR2 from the germline V gene are SGHNT and YENEEA. The CDR3 extends over 14 amino acids. V gave up 0 bases and J gave up 5 bases, with 7 bases separating them. Clones were sequenced by immunoSEQ multiplex PCR, and TCRdb holds only the in-frame ones, with some missing. This sample carries roughly 100,000 clones, around 90% of them seen once, and the ten largest clones take 7.5% to 9%. The study's findings and limits: A mostly white British donor set with more females was recruited, and clonal diversity was possibly underestimated.

This chain links TRBV11-3 with TRBJ2-2; no clear D gene. The receptor was isolated from an adult who received the AZD1222 COVID-19 vaccine. Sequences were derived from peripheral blood, sampled 28 days after the second AZD1222 dose. This CDR3 reads CASSLDRQTGELFF. CDR3 bases: TGTGCCAGCAGCTTAGATCGGCAGACCGGGGAGCTGTTTTTT.